This entry features one T cell receptor beta chain sequence. This sample is part of a study of T cells after yellow fever vaccination. This CDR3 spans 14 amino acids. Germline V lookup: CDR1 LGHDT, CDR2 YNNKEL (reference sequence). V was pared by 8 bases and J by 4 bases, with 17 bases between. TCRdb used MiXCR to reprocess the 5' RACE reads, holding one entry per CDR3 protein. The table has around 260,000 distinct CDR3 sequences, about 5.2% seen once. J is TRBJ2-5 and V is TRBV3-1, with D tentatively TRBD1 or TRBD2 (5 bases each). The sequence came from a young man who received the YFV17D yellow fever vaccine. The sequenced sample was CD4+ T cells sorted from PBMCs, obtained on the day of the yellow fever booster vaccination. CDR3 nucleotide sequence: TGTGCCAGCGGTCATCCCGCGAGGGGAGAGACCCAGTACTTC. This codes for CASGHPARGETQYF.